This T cell receptor (beta chain) was captured in a study of Graves' ophthalmopathy and Graves' hyperthyroidism. The stable label applied to hyperthyroidism with no ophthalmopathy within 18 months of follow-up. Pregnant or lactating patients and those with other autoimmune diseases or uncontrolled infections were excluded. Clinicians made diagnoses from clinical symptoms, serum thyroxine, TRAb, thyroid ultrasound and orbital computed tomography. Amplification targeted the TCR beta CDR3 regions, with RNA transcripts as the source material. HTBI-primed first-round RT-PCR preceded second-round multiplex PCR. Each CDR3 protein gets one entry after TCRdb re-called the multiplex PCR reads with MiXCR. The data contain hundreds of thousands of distinct CDR3 sequences, 20% to 25% of them singletons. This clonotype was counted at least ten times. The antigen is unknown. The study, taken as a whole, reports: The model forecast ophthalmopathy progression, reaching roughly 71% sensitivity and about 75% specificity.

The CDR3 contains 13 residues. Trimming removed 10 bases at V and 3 bases at J, with 15 bases between. Germline V gene lookup returns CDR1 LNHDA and CDR2 SQIVND (reference sequence). This sequence joins TRBV19 and TRBJ1-2, with D perhaps TRBD1 (5 bases). Material: peripheral blood. The sequence was obtained from a young woman with stable Graves' hyperthyroidism. Some clones in this sample may be carry-over from other donors' samples. DNA of the CDR3: TGTGCCACCCGCCTCTGGGGCGACTATGGCTACACCTTC. Translating it yields CATRLWGDYGYTF.